Listed below are T cell receptor beta chains from one sample, sequenced in a study of long-term antiretroviral therapy in people with HIV. Clones were read by immunoSEQ multiplex PCR, and TCRdb kept only the in-frame ones, dropping some. The profile shows tens of thousands of clones, around 80% of them singletons. The specimen comprised unsorted PBMCs, sampled 0.5 years after starting antiretroviral therapy. The source of these receptors is a young man with HIV. Each CDR3 is given without its conserved first and last residue.

J gene | CDR3 length | V gene | CDR3 protein
TRBJ1-1 | 12 | TRBV18 | ASSLTGDPTEAF
TRBJ2-4 | 12 | TRBV6-4 | ARGGRTLWNIQY
TRBJ2-5 | 15 | TRBV12-5 | ASGLSPTLNGQETQY
TRBJ2-7 | 16 | TRBV4-1 | ASSPEGLAGVKNYEQY
TRBJ1-1 | 11 | TRBV10-3 | AIKLDTSTEAF
TRBJ2-1 | 14 | TRBV5-5 | ASSYRMDREINEQF
TRBJ2-7 | 14 | TRBV4-3 | ASSQAAHGDSYEQY
TRBJ2-7 | 15 | TRBV15 | ATSRATRSGLEDEQY
TRBJ2-7 | 15 | TRBV7-6 | ASSVPASGGLSYEQY
TRBJ2-1 | 13 | TRBV7-9 | ASSLEALGGDEQF
TRBJ2-2 | 15 | TRBV15 | ATSPDRGGVNTGELF
TRBJ2-7 | 13 | TRBV13 | ASSLTLAGAYEQY
TRBJ2-5 | 13 | TRBV5-1 | ASSLSQGAGETQY
TRBJ2-7 | 12 | TRBV6-6 | ASSYSDRNYEQY
TRBJ2-2 | 13 | TRBV18 | ASSPSRMFAGELF
TRBJ1-1 | 13 | TRBV4-1 | ASRGLTGNNTEAF
TRBJ2-1 | 11 | TRBV27 | ASSLSGSSRIF
TRBJ2-7 | 16 | TRBV9 | ASSAHPLLCRANYEQY
TRBJ1-5 | 15 | TRBV12-5 | ASGLVLGTGGDQPQH
TRBJ2-3 | 14 | TRBV19 | ASSMTGRASTDTQY
TRBJ2-6 | 14 | TRBV28 | ASSLGQLNSANVLT
TRBJ1-5 | 14 | TRBV15 | ATSRDSMDSYQPQH
TRBJ2-3 | 12 | TRBV7-2 | ASSPRLAGDTQY
TRBJ2-5 | 10 | TRBV18 | ASSPQLETQY
TRBJ1-2 | 13 | TRBV9 | ASSTGTGVNYGYT
TRBJ2-2 | 11 | TRBV6-5 | ASRGSHTGELF
TRBJ2-2 | 13 | TRBV4-1 | ASSRRTGDTGELF
TRBJ1-6 | 12 | TRBV28 | ATHPPQGGSPLH
TRBJ2-7 | 12 | TRBV7-9 | ASSVTTGVHEQY
TRBJ1-5 | 11 | TRBV10-3 | AISPGEGQPQH
TRBJ1-6 | 13 | TRBV27 | ASRETGTTNSPLH
TRBJ1-2 | 11 | TRBV5-5 | ASSLDEAGGYT
TRBJ1-4 | 12 | TRBV7-2 | ASSLGGTNEKLF
TRBJ1-2 | 10 | TRBV30 | AWSGGDYGYT
TRBJ2-2 | 12 | TRBV5-6 | ASGEVADTGELF
TRBJ1-2 | 11 | TRBV6-6 | ASSQLLRYGYT
TRBJ2-1 | 10 | TRBV7-3 | ASSLKLGEQF
TRBJ1-5 | 14 | TRBV5-1 | ASSLEAGSSNQPQH
TRBJ1-5 | 11 | TRBV5-1 | ASSLGEDQPQH
TRBJ2-7 | 14 | TRBV9 | ASSNKLRDGPYEQY